The T cell receptor beta chain under discussion was sequenced for a study of CD8+ T cells in alopecia areata. Overall study: The roughly 6-11-week-old female C3H/HeJ mice were given skin taken from approximately 6-12-month-old C3H/HeJ graft donors that had spontaneous alopecia.

Whole-study findings and limits: Clarity of TCR sharing across patients fell short of that in mice, possibly HLA-related.

Germline CDR1 reads NSHNY; CDR2 reads SYGAGN. The CDR3 runs 18 residues. Losses at the gene ends were 0 bases for V and 1 base for J; bases not matched to a gene: 9. There are many counts of this clone. Its antigen is not identified. Gene names and germline match the mouse. The read halts 4 residues ahead of the CDR3 end, with the missing end drawn from the germline J gene. Extraction of RNA preceded its reverse transcription into cDNA, which served as the sequencing template. Method: immunoSEQ multiplex PCR; TCRdb's copy keeps in-frame clones and lacks some. The data show 2,500 to 3,500 clones, with none appearing a single time.

This receptor was identified in a C3H/HeJ mouse with alopecia areata. MHC haplotype here: H2-k. Sequences were obtained from lesional skin. V is TRBV13-1 and J is TRBJ2-1, with 8 bases identical to TRBD2. CDR3: CASSDALNWGPNYAEQFF. Partial CDR3 DNA: TGTGCCAGCAGTGATGCCCTCAACTGGGGGCCCAACTATGCT.